The rows below give T cell receptor beta chains drawn from one sample of a study of cytomegalovirus exposure and HLA in healthy donors. The protocol was immunoSEQ multiplex PCR, while the TCRdb copy is restricted to in-frame clones and leaves out a portion. The sample records some 84,000 clones, approximately 91% being singletons. The sequenced material came from PBMCs. Every receptor here comes from a man in his thirties or forties in good health and CMV-seronegative. Both conserved end residues are part of each CDR3. A D gene is named only where the DNA matches it firmly. Not all rows give a size; the values are once, few, many and, for expanded clones, a class.

>TRBV9|TRBJ1-6|.|TRBD1
TGTGCCAGCAGCAACCGGGACAGGGGGGTTTCACCCCTCCACTTT
CASSNRDRGVSPLHF
>TRBV5-1|TRBJ2-3|.|TRBD2
TGCGCCAGCAGGAAAGGACTAGGGAGCACAGATACGCAGTATTTT
CASRKGLGSTDTQYF
>TRBV9|TRBJ2-3|.|TRBD2
TGTGCCAGCAGCGGGATAGCGGGAGGGCCGTCGGATACGCAGTATTTT
CASSGIAGGPSDTQYF
>TRBV6-1|TRBJ2-7|.|.
TGTGCCAGCATCCTGAATCCTATGTCCTACGAGCAGTACTTC
CASILNPMSYEQYF
>TRBV4-1|TRBJ2-2|.|.
TGCGCCAGCAGCCATAACTGGGGCGGAAACACCGGGGAGCTGTTTTTT
CASSHNWGGNTGELFF
>TRBV15|TRBJ2-1|.|TRBD2
TGTGCCACCAGCAGATACACCCCGAGGAGCAGCGGGAGGGACAATGAGCAGTTCTTC
CATSRYTPRSSGRDNEQFF
>TRBV6-1|TRBJ2-1|.|TRBD2
TGTGCCAGCAGGACTAGCGGAATTAATGAGCAGTTCTTC
CASRTSGINEQFF
>TRBV6-5|TRBJ2-7|.|TRBD1
TGTGCCAGCAGGGCCGGGACAGGGATACCGTACGAGCAGTACTTC
CASRAGTGIPYEQYF
>TRBV14|TRBJ1-2|.|TRBD1
TGTGCCAGCAGCAGGGGACAGGACTATGGCTACACCTTC
CASSRGQDYGYTF
>TRBV9|TRBJ2-2|.|.
TGTGCCAGCAGCGTGTCCACAGGACCCAGGGGCGGGGAGCTGTTTTTT
CASSVSTGPRGGELFF
>TRBV29-1|TRBJ2-3|.|TRBD2
TGCAGCGTCCCCAAACGCGAGCGGGAGCAGGGCACAGATACGCAGTATTTT
CSVPKREREQGTDTQYF
>TRBV28|TRBJ1-1|.|TRBD1
TGTGCCAGCAGGAACAGGGGACCAAACACTGAAGCTTTCTTT
CASRNRGPNTEAFF
>TRBV7-9|TRBJ2-1|.|TRBD1
TGTGCCAGCAGCCCGCCAGACAGGGGGCCCTACCATGAGCAGTTCTTC
CASSPPDRGPYHEQFF
>TRBV5-1|TRBJ2-1|.|TRBD2
TGCGCCAGCAGCAAGGGACTAGCGGGAGCCAATGAGCAGTTCTTC
CASSKGLAGANEQFF
>TRBV28|TRBJ2-7|.|TRBD1
TGTGCCAGCGAGGGACAGGGTTCCTACGAGCAGTACTTC
CASEGQGSYEQYF
>TRBV23-1|TRBJ1-4|.|TRBD1
TGCGCCAGCAGCCTCGAACCGGGACAGGGGGTCACTAATGAAAAACTGTTTTTT
CASSLEPGQGVTNEKLFF
>TRBV28|TRBJ2-3|.|TRBD2
TGTGCCAGCACGGACATAGCGGGAGGGCACCGGTTTACTAGCACAGATACGCAGTATTTT
CASTDIAGGHRFTSTDTQYF
>TRBV6-1|TRBJ2-2|.|TRBD1
TGTGCCAGCAGTGAATACAGGGGGCTCGGCGGGGAGCTGTTTTTT
CASSEYRGLGGELFF
>TRBV5-1|TRBJ1-5|few|.
TGCGCCAGCAGCTTGGGGGGAGATCAGCCCCAGCATTTT
CASSLGGDQPQHF
>TRBV5-4|TRBJ2-1|.|TRBD2
TGTGCCAGCAGCTATCCGTTGGGCGGGAGAAATGAGCAGTTCTTC
CASSYPLGGRNEQFF
>TRBV5-1|TRBJ2-1|.|.
TGCGCCAGCAGCTCGGACAACTACAATGAGCAGTTCTTC
CASSSDNYNEQFF
>TRBV15|TRBJ1-2|.|.
TGTGCCACCAGCAGAGGTACGGGGGCTAACTATGGCTACACCTTC
CATSRGTGANYGYTF
>TRBV19|TRBJ1-4|.|.
TGTGCCAGTTCGATAAGGGGGATTCGGGAAAAACTGTTTTTT
CASSIRGIREKLFF
>TRBV27|TRBJ2-1|.|.
TGTGCCAGCAGTTTATCGATCGGTTCATCGCATCAGTTCTTC
CASSLSIGSSHQFF
>TRBV6-4|TRBJ2-3|few|TRBD2
TGTGCCAGCAGAGAACTAGCGGGAGAAACAGATACGCAGTATTTT
CASRELAGETDTQYF
>TRBV11-2|TRBJ1-1|.|.
TGTGCCAGCAGCTTATTTTTCGGGTTTAACACTGAAGCTTTCTTT
CASSLFFGFNTEAFF
>TRBV10-3|TRBJ2-7|.|.
TGTGCCATCAGTGAGTCTGGCAGGGTGACCGAGCAGTACTTC
CAISESGRVTEQYF
>TRBV18|TRBJ2-1|.|TRBD1
TGTGCCAGCTCACCGGGACAGGGAATAAGTAATGAGCAGTTCTTC
CASSPGQGISNEQFF
>TRBV9|TRBJ2-3|.|TRBD1
TGTGCCAGCAGCGTGGGACAGATCACAGATACGCAGTATTTT
CASSVGQITDTQYF
>TRBV20-1|TRBJ1-2|.|TRBD1
TGCAGTGCCCTGACAGGGGATGGCTACACCTTC
CSALTGDGYTF
>TRBV6-5|TRBJ1-1|.|TRBD1
TGTGCCAGCAGTTACTCTCTAGGACAGGGATCCACTGAAGCTTTCTTT
CASSYSLGQGSTEAFF
>TRBV6-1|TRBJ2-7|.|.
TGTGCCAGCACGGGGGGCGCCGGGTATAACGAGCAGTACTTC
CASTGGAGYNEQYF
>TRBV5-1|TRBJ1-4|.|.
TGCGCCAGCAGCTTGAGACAGGCCGCAACTAATGAAAAACTGTTTTTT
CASSLRQAATNEKLFF
>TRBV4-2|TRBJ2-2|.|TRBD1
TGTGCCAGCAGCCAGGCCGACAGGGACACCGGGGAGCTGTTTTTT
CASSQADRDTGELFF
>TRBV7-9|TRBJ1-1|.|.
TGTGCCAGCAGCTCCAACATGAACACTGAAGCTTTCTTT
CASSSNMNTEAFF
>TRBV5-1|TRBJ1-6|.|.
TGCGCCAGCAGCTTTTCGGAGAGTTATAATTCACCCCTCCACTTT
CASSFSESYNSPLHF
>TRBV5-1|TRBJ2-2|.|TRBD2
TGCGCCAGCAGCTCAGGGACTAGCGGGATAAGGTTGGCCGGGGAGCTGTTTTTT
CASSSGTSGIRLAGELFF
>TRBV6-1|TRBJ2-7|.|TRBD2
TGTGCCAGCAGTGAAGCGTTACCCGGGCGCGGGGGGGGGTACGAGCAGTACTTC
CASSEALPGRGGGYEQYF
>TRBV6-5|TRBJ1-3|.|.
TGTGCCAGCAGTCCTTGGGGAGAGTCTGGAAACACCATATATTTT
CASSPWGESGNTIYF
>TRBV28|TRBJ2-7|.|TRBD1
TGTGCCAGCAGTTTAGGGGCTGTCGGGACAGGGGTCCACGAGCAGTACTTC
CASSLGAVGTGVHEQYF
>TRBV2|TRBJ2-5|.|TRBD1
TGTGCCAGCAGCCTGACAGGGGGTCGGGAGACCCAGTACTTC
CASSLTGGRETQYF
>TRBV5-6|TRBJ2-7|.|.
TGTGCCAGCAGCCGTGGACAACTCCGACTCTACGAGCAGTACTTC
CASSRGQLRLYEQYF
>TRBV5-6|TRBJ2-1|few|.
TGTGCCAGCAGCCCTAGACGGTACGACAATGAGCAGTTCTTC
CASSPRRYDNEQFF
>TRBV4-1|TRBJ2-3|once|TRBD2
TGCGCCAGCAGTGGGGAAGCGGGGGGACGAGATACGCAGTATTTT
CASSGEAGGRDTQYF
>TRBV15|TRBJ2-1|.|TRBD1
TGTGCCACCAGCAGAGATCCCATCGCGAGACAGGGCAACAATGAGCAGTTCTTC
CATSRDPIARQGNNEQFF
>TRBV12-1|TRBJ1-5|.|.
TGTGCCAGCAGCTCCCTAGGACGGGGTAGCAATCAGCCCCAGCATTTT
CASSSLGRGSNQPQHF
>TRBV27|TRBJ2-1|.|TRBD1
TGTGCCAGCAGTTTATCTCTTGTGGGACAGGTAACCAATGAGCAGTTCTTC
CASSLSLVGQVTNEQFF
>TRBV6-1|TRBJ2-1|.|TRBD2
TGTGCCAGCAGTGGTCTTACGGCGGGGGGAAATGAGCAGTTCTTC
CASSGLTAGGNEQFF
>TRBV5-1|TRBJ1-4|.|TRBD1
TGCGCCAGCAGCCCTCAGACAGGGGGCACGGTAGGAAAACTGTTTTTT
CASSPQTGGTVGKLFF
>TRBV5-1|TRBJ2-7|.|TRBD2
TGCGCCAGCAGCTTGGGGGGCGCGGCTAGCGGGATGGACGAGCAGTACTTC
CASSLGGAASGMDEQYF
>TRBV10-3|TRBJ1-2|.|TRBD1
TGTGCCATCAGTAGAAAGGGACAGGGGGATGGCTACACCTTC
CAISRKGQGDGYTF
>TRBV28|TRBJ2-3|.|TRBD2
TGTGCCAGCAGTTTTATCGGACTAGCGAAAACAGATACGCAGTATTTT
CASSFIGLAKTDTQYF
>TRBV29-1|TRBJ2-5|.|.
TGCAGCGCTGGGGAGGGGGGGACCCAGTACTTC
CSAGEGGTQYF